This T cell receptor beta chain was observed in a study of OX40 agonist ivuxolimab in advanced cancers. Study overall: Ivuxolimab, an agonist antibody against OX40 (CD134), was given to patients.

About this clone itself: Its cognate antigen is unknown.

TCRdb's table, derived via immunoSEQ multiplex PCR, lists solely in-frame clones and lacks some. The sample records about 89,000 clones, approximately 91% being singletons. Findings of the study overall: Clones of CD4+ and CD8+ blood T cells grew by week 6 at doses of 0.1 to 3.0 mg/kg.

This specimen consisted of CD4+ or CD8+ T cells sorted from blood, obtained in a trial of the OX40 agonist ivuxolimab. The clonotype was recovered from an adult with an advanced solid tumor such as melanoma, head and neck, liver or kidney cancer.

CDR3 sequence reads: CASSFGAGQMGEQYF. The CDR3, as DNA: TGTGCCAGCAGCTTCGGGGCAGGGCAAATGGGTGAGCAGTACTTC. This chain uses TRBV5-4 with TRBJ2-7; D may be TRBD1 or TRBD2 (5 bases each). Germline V gene lookup returns CDR1 SGHNT and CDR2 YYREEE (reference sequence). The CDR3 covers 15 residues. Trimming removed 2 bases at V and 7 bases at J, with 19 bases between.